This TCR beta chain stems from a study of cytotoxic CD8 clonotypes in ibrutinib-treated CLL (dated by TCRdb to the early 2020s). Background on the whole study: The cohort was composed of 11 relapsed/refractory and roughly 16 treatment-naive patients; IGHV unmutated status was identified in roughly 17 patients. Responses were partial in about 25 patients and complete in 2; after median approximately 69 months follow-up, about 14 stayed in remission and roughly twelve progressed. The response samples were drawn at a median of 12 months into treatment, with a range of about 6 to 36 months. Cryopreserved peripheral blood mononuclear cells were obtained prior to treatment, at the time of response, and at either disease progression or sustained remission. Of the approximately 86 people in the trial, roughly 27 had longitudinal samples available. Every remission and progressive disease sample was obtained while ibrutinib was still being received by the patients. On average, each sample had approximately 250,000 productive templates and approximately 89,000 productive rearrangements. Overall results and qualifications from the work: Clonality increased at ibrutinib response, stayed stable in sustained remission, and fell back toward baseline at progression. Lymph node repertoires were not examined, and the timing of sampling was not matched between patients in sustained remission and those whose disease progressed. Public clonotypes were found to be uncommon and were observed to contract or remain stable during treatment; the increase in clonality was shown to reflect expansion of private clonotypes at ibrutinib response. At baseline, clonality was higher than in age-matched healthy donors and showed a strong correlation with circulating CD8+ T-cell counts.

The sample holds a few counts of this clone. The specificity of this receptor is unknown. Base qualities are not recorded, but no much larger clone differs from it by a single base. V and J lose 1 base and 4 bases, and a span of 7 bases separates them. The CDR3 runs 13 residues from the cysteine to the phenylalanine. Kept here is only the CDR3 DNA, which spans 39 bases and is read in frame from base 1. CDR1 and CDR2, looked up from the germline V gene, are MNHNS and SASEGT. The goal of deep resolution MiSeq sequencing was a depth between 1 in 1 million and 1 in 200,000 T cells, and coverage averaged 10x per clonotype. The immunoSEQ hsTCRB Kit was used to generate the TCR beta libraries. The original methods were these. Data were analyzed with ImmunoSEQ Data Assistant and ImmunoSEQ Analyzer, with V, D and J genes assigned per IMGT definitions. Clonality, which ranges from 0 to 1, was calculated by subtracting the normalized Shannon entropy of productive rearrangement frequencies from one. Public clonotype analysis was restricted to overrepresented clonotypes comprising at least 0.05% of each patient's repertoire. About 13 age-matched healthy donor repertoires from immuneACCESS were used as controls for clonality. In its TCRdb copy, this immuneACCESS table keeps in-frame sequences only and misses some clones. Where compared with another copy, unresolved V genes explain less than half of these, and the others have no known cause. That table is the source of V, J and clone size, and D and trimming were worked out from the DNA. Present in this sample are around 70,000 clones, 68% of which were seen just once. The ten largest clones take up approximately 6.2% of the sample.

Per the publication, the time point label means: approximately eleven months on ibrutinib. For TCR beta library preparation, around 1.8 micrograms of genomic DNA were extracted from the cryopreserved PBMCs. Longitudinal blood samples from CLL patients receiving ibrutinib monotherapy were subjected to high-throughput TCR beta sequencing. Patients were enrolled in a phase 2 open-label single-center ibrutinib monotherapy trial. The sequencing used PBMCs, collected after 12 months of ibrutinib treatment. The receptor chain draws on TRBV6-1 and TRBJ1-2; the D gene is unclear. This TCR was recovered from a human donor with chronic lymphocytic leukemia. The CDR3 region: CASSEDYSYGYTF. The nucleotides are TGTGCCAGCAGTGAAGACTACAGCTATGGCTACACCTTC.